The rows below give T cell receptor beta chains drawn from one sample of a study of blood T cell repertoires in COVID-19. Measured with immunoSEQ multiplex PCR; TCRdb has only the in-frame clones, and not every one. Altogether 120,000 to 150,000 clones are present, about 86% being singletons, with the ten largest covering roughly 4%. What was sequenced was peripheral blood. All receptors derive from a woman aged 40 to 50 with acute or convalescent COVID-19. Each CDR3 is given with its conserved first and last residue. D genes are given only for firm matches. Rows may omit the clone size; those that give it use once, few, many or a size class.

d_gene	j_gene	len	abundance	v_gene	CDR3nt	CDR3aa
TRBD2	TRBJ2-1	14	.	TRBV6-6	TGTGCCAGTTTTGCGGGGCTAGCGGCCAATGAGCAGTTCTTC	CASFAGLAANEQFF
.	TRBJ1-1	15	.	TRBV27	TGTGCCAGCAGTCCATACCCTACAGTGAACACTGAAGCTTTCTTT	CASSPYPTVNTEAFF
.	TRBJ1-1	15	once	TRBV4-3	TGCGCCAGCAGCCGGAACCTTCTGGGGACTCCTGAAGCTTTCTTT	CASSRNLLGTPEAFF
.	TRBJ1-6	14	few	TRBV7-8	TGTGCCAGCAGCTTAGTGACAGTTAATTCACCCCTCCACTTT	CASSLVTVNSPLHF
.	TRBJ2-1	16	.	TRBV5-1	TGCGCCAGCAGCTACTTCGGGAATACCGCTAGAAATGAGCAGTTCTTC	CASSYFGNTARNEQFF
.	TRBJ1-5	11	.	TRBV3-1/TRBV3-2	TGTGCCAGCATCAGGGATCAGCCCCAGCATTTT	CASIRDQPQHF
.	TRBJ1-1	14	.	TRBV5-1	TGCGCCAGCAGCTCCGGGACAAAGAACACTGAAGCTTTCTTT	CASSSGTKNTEAFF
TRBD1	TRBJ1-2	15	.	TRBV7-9	TGTGCCAGCAGCTTGTCTGGGACAGGGGCCACGTTAAGGACCTTC	CASSLSGTGATLRTF
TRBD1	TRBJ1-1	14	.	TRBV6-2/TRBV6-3	TGTGCCAGCAGTAAATTTGGACAGGGGGCGGCAGCTTTCTTT	CASSKFGQGAAAFF
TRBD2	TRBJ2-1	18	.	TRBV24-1	TGTGCCACCAGTGATTCCTTAGCGGGAGGGAGCTCCTACAATGAGCAGTTCTTC	CATSDSLAGGSSYNEQFF
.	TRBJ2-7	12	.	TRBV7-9	TGTGCCAGCAGCGGTCGGGAGTACGAGCAGTACTTC	CASSGREYEQYF
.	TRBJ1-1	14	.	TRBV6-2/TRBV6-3	TGTGCCAGCAGTTACGACACCTTGAACACTGAAGCTTTCTTT	CASSYDTLNTEAFF
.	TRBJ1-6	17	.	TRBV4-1	TGCGCCAGCAGCCAAGAACGGGGGGATCGCTATAATTCACCCCTCCACTTT	CASSQERGDRYNSPLHF
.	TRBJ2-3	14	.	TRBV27	TGTGCCAGCAGTCCGGGGTCCTACACAGATACGCAGTATTTT	CASSPGSYTDTQYF
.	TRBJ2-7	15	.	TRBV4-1	TGCGCCAGCAGCCAAGGCGAGTCCCGAGTCTACGAGCAGTACTTC	CASSQGESRVYEQYF
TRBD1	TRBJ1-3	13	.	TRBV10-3	TGTGCCACGGCATGGACAGGGGGAAACACCATATATTTT	CATAWTGGNTIYF
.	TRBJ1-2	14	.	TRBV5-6	TGTGCCAGCAGCTTGACAGGGTCCTTGGATGGCTACACCTTC	CASSLTGSLDGYTF
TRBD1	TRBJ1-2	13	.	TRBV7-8	TGTGCCAGCAGCTACCGGACAGGGGATGGCTACACCTTC	CASSYRTGDGYTF
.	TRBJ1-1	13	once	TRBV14	TGTGCCAGCAGCCCTCAGGAGAACACTGAAGCTTTCTTT	CASSPQENTEAFF
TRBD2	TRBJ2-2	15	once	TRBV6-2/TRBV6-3	TGTGCCAGCAGTTTAGCGGGAGGGCCCGGTGGGGAGCTGTTTTTT	CASSLAGGPGGELFF
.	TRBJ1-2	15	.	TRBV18	TGTGCCAGCTCACCACCAGTGCAGGGTACTTATGGCTACACCTTC	CASSPPVQGTYGYTF
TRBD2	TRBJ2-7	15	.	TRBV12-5	TGTGCTAGTGCCCCGACTAGCGGGATAACCTACGAGCAGTACTTC	CASAPTSGITYEQYF
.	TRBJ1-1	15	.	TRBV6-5	TGTGCCAGCAGTTACTCGAAGAGAGCGAACACTGAAGCTTTCTTT	CASSYSKRANTEAFF
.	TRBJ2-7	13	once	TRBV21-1	TGTGCCAGCAGCAAAGGCGCCAACTACGAGCAGTACTTC	CASSKGANYEQYF
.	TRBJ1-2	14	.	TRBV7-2	TGTGCCAGCAGCCCAACTGGGACATACTATGGCTACACCTTC	CASSPTGTYYGYTF
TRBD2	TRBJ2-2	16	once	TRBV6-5	TGTGCCAGCAGTTACTCGACTAGCCCACGCACCGGGGAGCTGTTTTTT	CASSYSTSPRTGELFF
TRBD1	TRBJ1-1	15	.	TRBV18	TGTGCCAGCTCACTCGGGACAGGGACGAACACTGAAGCTTTCTTT	CASSLGTGTNTEAFF
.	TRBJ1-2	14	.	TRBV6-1	TGTGCCAGCAGTGAAATTGGGTCAGGGAATGGCTACACCTTC	CASSEIGSGNGYTF
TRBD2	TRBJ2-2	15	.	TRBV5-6	TGTGCCAGCAGCCGCGGGGAGGGTACACCGGGGGAGCTGTTTTTT	CASSRGEGTPGELFF
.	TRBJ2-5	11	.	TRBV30	TGTGCCTCCAGAGGCCAAGAGACCCAGTACTTC	CASRGQETQYF
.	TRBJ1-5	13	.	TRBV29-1	TGCAGCGCCAGGGACAATTACAATCAGCCCCAGCATTTT	CSARDNYNQPQHF
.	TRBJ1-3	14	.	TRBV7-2	TGTGCCAGCAGCTTCACAGCCTCTGGAAACACCATATATTTT	CASSFTASGNTIYF
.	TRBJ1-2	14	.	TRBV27	TGTGCCAGCAGACTCAACGGGGGGGTCTATGGCTACACCTTC	CASRLNGGVYGYTF
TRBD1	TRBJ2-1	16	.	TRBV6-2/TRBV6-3	TGTGCCAGCAGTTACAGGGACAGGCCCAGAGGTATTGAGCAGTTCTTC	CASSYRDRPRGIEQFF
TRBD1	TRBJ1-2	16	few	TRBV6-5	TGTGCCAGCAGTTACTCACCCAGGGTGGACAGGGAGGGCTACACCTTC	CASSYSPRVDREGYTF
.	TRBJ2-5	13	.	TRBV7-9	TGTGCCAGCAGCTTAGGATGGCCCGAGACCCAGTACTTC	CASSLGWPETQYF
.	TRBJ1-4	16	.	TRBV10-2	TGCGCCAGCAGTGACCCCAGACAGTCAACTAATGAAAAACTGTTTTTT	CASSDPRQSTNEKLFF
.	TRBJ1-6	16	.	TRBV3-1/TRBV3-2	TGTGCCAGCAGCCCGAAACTGACAGATCGAAATTCACCCCTCCACTTT	CASSPKLTDRNSPLHF
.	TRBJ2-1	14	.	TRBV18	TGTGCCAGCTCACCGGGACTCCAAGACAATGAGCAGTTCTTC	CASSPGLQDNEQFF
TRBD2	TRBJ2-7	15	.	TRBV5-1	TGCGCCAGCAGCTTGCGACTAGCGGGAGCCCCCGAGCAGTACTTC	CASSLRLAGAPEQYF
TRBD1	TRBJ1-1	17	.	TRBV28	TGTGCCAGCAGTCCCCCAGGGGGCGCAGCTCGGAACACTGAAGCTTTCTTT	CASSPPGGAARNTEAFF
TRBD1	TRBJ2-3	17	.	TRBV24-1	TGTGCCACCAGTGATCCACAGGGGGGCTGGCGCACAGATACGCAGTATTTT	CATSDPQGGWRTDTQYF
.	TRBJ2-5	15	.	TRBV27	TGTGCCAGCAGTGTAGGGGCAGGTTCTCAAGAGACCCAGTACTTC	CASSVGAGSQETQYF
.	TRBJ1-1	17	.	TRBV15	TGTGCCACCAGCAGAGATTATCAGGCAGGGTTCGACACTGAAGCTTTCTTT	CATSRDYQAGFDTEAFF
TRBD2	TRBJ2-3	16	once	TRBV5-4	TGTGCCAGCAGCCTGCGTCGAGCGGGAGTTTCAGATACGCAGTATTTT	CASSLRRAGVSDTQYF
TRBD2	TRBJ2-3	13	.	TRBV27	TGTGCCAGCAGGGGACTAGCGGGAGATACGCAGTATTTT	CASRGLAGDTQYF
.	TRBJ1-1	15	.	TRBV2	TGTGCCAGCAGTGATTGGAGGACCCTGAACACTGAAGCTTTCTTT	CASSDWRTLNTEAFF
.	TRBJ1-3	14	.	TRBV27	TGTGCCAGCAGTGGAGGGAGTTCTGGAAACACCATATATTTT	CASSGGSSGNTIYF
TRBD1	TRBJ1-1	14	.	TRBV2	TGTGCCAGTCGGGGACAGGGGAAGAACACTGAAGCTTTCTTT	CASRGQGKNTEAFF
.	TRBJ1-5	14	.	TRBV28	TGTGCCAGCAGTTCGACAGCGAGCAATCAGCCCCAGCATTTT	CASSSTASNQPQHF
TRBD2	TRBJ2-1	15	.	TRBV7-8	TGTGCCAGCAGTCCTAGCGGTATATTCCACAATGAGCAGTTCTTC	CASSPSGIFHNEQFF
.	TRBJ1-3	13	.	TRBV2	TGTGCCAGCGACAGCGACTCTGGAAACACCATATATTTT	CASDSDSGNTIYF
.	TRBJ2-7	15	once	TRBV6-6	TGTGCCAGCAGTTACAGGCGGGACCCTCCCTTCGAGCAGTACTTC	CASSYRRDPPFEQYF
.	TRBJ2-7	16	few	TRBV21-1	TGTGCCAGCAGCAAAGAACTTCGACAGGGGGCCTACGAGCAGTACTTC	CASSKELRQGAYEQYF
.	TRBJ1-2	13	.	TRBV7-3	TGTGCCAGCAGCTTAACTGGGGGGAGAGGCTACACCTTC	CASSLTGGRGYTF
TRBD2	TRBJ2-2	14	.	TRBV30	TGTGCCTTGGATCCGGGACTAGTGGCCGGGGAGCTGTTTTTT	CALDPGLVAGELFF
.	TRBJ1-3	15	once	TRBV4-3	TGCGCCAGCAGCCATGAACCAGGGAACGGAAACACCATATATTTT	CASSHEPGNGNTIYF